The clone carrying this TCR beta chain was counted only a few times. This sample was taken from a study of blood T cells in healthy people across ages. The V gene's germline CDR1 is DFQATT and CDR2 SNEGSKA (reference sequence). Germline trimming cut 4 bases from V and 7 bases from J; bases unmatched to any gene: 8. The CDR3 extends over 14 amino acids. The second PCR ran roughly 6 to 12 cycles with a sample-barcoded 5' primer and J-beta primers. TCRdb itself ran the 5' RACE reads through MiXCR, one entry per CDR3 protein. The sample lists hundreds of thousands of distinct CDR3 sequences; about 46% were seen once.

The J gene is TRBJ2-1, the V gene TRBV20-1; 9 positions agree with TRBD2. The source material was blood. The sequence derives from an elderly man in good health. DNA for the CDR3: TGCAGTGCTACCGCGGGAGGGCCGCGGAATGAGCAGTTCTTC. As protein: CSATAGGPRNEQFF.